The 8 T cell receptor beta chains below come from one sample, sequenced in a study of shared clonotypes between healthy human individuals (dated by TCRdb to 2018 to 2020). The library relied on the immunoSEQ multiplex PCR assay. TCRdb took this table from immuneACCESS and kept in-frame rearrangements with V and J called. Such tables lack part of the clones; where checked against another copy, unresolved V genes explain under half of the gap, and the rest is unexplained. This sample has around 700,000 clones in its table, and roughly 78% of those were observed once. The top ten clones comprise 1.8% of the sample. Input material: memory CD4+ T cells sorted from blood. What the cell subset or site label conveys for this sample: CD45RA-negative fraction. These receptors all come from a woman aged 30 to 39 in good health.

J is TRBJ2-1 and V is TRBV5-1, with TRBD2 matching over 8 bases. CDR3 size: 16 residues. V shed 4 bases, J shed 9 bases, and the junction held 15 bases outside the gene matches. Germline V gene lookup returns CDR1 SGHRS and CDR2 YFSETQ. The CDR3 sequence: CASSPSGERERAEQFF. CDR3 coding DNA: TGCGCCAGCAGCCCCTCCGGGGAGCGGGAGAGGGCTGAGCAGTTCTTC. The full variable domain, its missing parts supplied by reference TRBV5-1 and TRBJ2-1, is KAGVTQTPRYLIKTRGQQVTLSCSPISGHRSVSWYQQTPGQGLQFLFEYFSETQRNKGNFPGRFSGRQFSNSRSEMNVSTLELGDSALYLCASSPSGERERAEQFFGPGTRLTVL.

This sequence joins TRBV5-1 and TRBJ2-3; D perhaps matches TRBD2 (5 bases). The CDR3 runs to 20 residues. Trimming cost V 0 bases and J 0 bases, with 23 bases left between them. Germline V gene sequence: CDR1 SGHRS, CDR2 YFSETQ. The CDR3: CASSLDVAGRHQYSTDTQYF. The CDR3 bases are TGCGCCAGCAGCTTGGATGTGGCGGGCCGGCACCAATATAGCACAGATACGCAGTATTTT. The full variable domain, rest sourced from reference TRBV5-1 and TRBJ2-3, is KAGVTQTPRYLIKTRGQQVTLSCSPISGHRSVSWYQQTPGQGLQFLFEYFSETQRNKGNFPGRFSGRQFSNSRSEMNVSTLELGDSALYLCASSLDVAGRHQYSTDTQYFGPGTRLTVL.

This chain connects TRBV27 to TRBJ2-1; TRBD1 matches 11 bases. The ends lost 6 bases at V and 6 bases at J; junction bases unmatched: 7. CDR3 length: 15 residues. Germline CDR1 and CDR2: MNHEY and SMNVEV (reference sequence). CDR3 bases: TGTGCCAGCAGGGATGCCGGGACAGGGGGCAATGAGCAGTTCTTC. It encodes CASRDAGTGGNEQFF.

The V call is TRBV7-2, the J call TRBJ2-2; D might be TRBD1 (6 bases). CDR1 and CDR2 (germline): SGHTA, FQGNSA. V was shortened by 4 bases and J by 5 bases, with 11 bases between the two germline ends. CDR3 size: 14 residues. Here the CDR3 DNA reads TGTGCCAGCAGCTACGGGACACCGACCGGGGAGCTGTTTTTT. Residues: CASSYGTPTGELFF.

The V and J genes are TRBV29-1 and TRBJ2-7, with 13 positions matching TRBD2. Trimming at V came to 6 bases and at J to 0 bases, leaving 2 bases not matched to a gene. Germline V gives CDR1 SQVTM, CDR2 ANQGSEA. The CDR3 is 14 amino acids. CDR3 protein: CSVGLAGPSYEQYF. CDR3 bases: TGCAGCGTGGGACTAGCGGGACCCTCCTACGAGCAGTACTTC.

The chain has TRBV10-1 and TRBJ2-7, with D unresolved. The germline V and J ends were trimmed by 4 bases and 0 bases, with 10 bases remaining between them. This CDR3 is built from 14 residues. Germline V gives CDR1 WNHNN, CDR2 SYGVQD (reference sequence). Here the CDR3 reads CASSAYRSSYEQYF. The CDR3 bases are TGCGCCAGCAGTGCATACCGCTCCTCCTACGAGCAGTACTTC.

For the CDR3, the DNA is TGCGCCAGCAGCTTGAGTTACTCAGACAATGAGCAGTTCTTC. Its protein product is CASSLSYSDNEQFF. The chain employs TRBV5-1 and TRBJ2-1; the D is unclear. The germline CDR1 and CDR2 sequences are SGHRS and YFSETQ. The V end lost 1 base, the J end lost 5 bases, and 10 bases lay between the germline ends. This CDR3 is 14 amino acids long.

The CDR3 nucleotides are TGTGCCAGCAAGGAACAGTCGGGACTCCCATTGAATGAGCAGTTCTTC. It encodes CASKEQSGLPLNEQFF. The V gene is TRBV27, the J gene TRBJ2-1; tentative D call: TRBD2 (6 bases). The ends were cut back, 7 bases at V and 7 bases at J, with 23 bases in the middle. The CDR3 is 16 amino acids. From germline, CDR1 is MNHEY and CDR2 SMNVEV (reference sequence).